A single sample is the source of the 24 T cell receptor beta chains below, sequenced in a study of CXCR3-negative and CXCR3-positive naive CD8 T cells. Study conclusions and caveats: Hydrophobicity of TRB CDR3s was greater in CXCR3-positive naive cells than in CXCR3-negative naive cells.

What these receptors recognize is not known. Researchers prepared the TRB cDNA libraries using 5' RACE with UMI labels. TCRdb reprocessed the 5' RACE reads and stores each CDR3 protein as one record, lacking DNA. This sample carries around 160,000 distinct CDR3 sequences, with approximately 0.27% going to the ten biggest clones. Sequenced: naive CXCR3+ CD8+ T cells from blood. The sample's subset: CD45RO-CCR7+CD27+CD95- naive CD8+ T cells expressing CXCR3 (TNR3+). Source of these receptors: a human donor in good health. Some clones in this sample may be carry-over from other donors' samples.

The chain recombines TRBV7-9 with TRBJ1-1; TCRdb's assignment of TRBD1 cannot be checked, as there is no DNA. The CDR3 covers 14 residues. Germline V gene lookup returns CDR1 SEHNR and CDR2 FQNEAQ (reference sequence). CDR3: CASSGGTENTEAFF.

V gene TRBV4-1 combines with J gene TRBJ2-5; checking the TCRdb D call of TRBD1 is not possible without DNA. The V gene's germline CDR1 is MGHRA and CDR2 YSYEKL. The CDR3 consists of 17 residues. The CDR3 loop reads CASSQMSGTGRVRAQYF.

The chain links TRBV29-1 to TRBJ2-1; lacking DNA, the TRBD1 call made by TCRdb goes unchecked. From germline, CDR1 is SQVTM and CDR2 ANQGSEA. The CDR3 has 17 residues. The chain's CDR3 is CSVEAPSGQGNHNEQFF.

V and J are TRBV4-1 and TRBJ1-2. Per the germline V gene, CDR1 is MGHRA and CDR2 is YSYEKL. The CDR3 runs to 15 residues. The CDR3: CASSHEPGTSYGYTF.

The chain links TRBV7-9 to TRBJ2-1; the TRBD1 assignment by TCRdb is unverifiable without DNA. The germline gives CDR1 SEHNR, CDR2 FQNEAQ (reference sequence). The CDR3 contains 15 residues. CDR3 sequence reads: CASSLGTGEYNEQFF.

The chain has TRBV7-9 and TRBJ2-3; TCRdb lists TRBD1, though no DNA is available to test this call. The CDR3 length is 18 residues. Looked up from germline, CDR1 is SEHNR and CDR2 is FQNEAQ (reference sequence). This CDR3 is CASSFVPGESSGADTQYF.

The genes are TRBV5-1 and TRBJ2-5. The CDR3 extends over 14 amino acids. Germline V gene lookup returns CDR1 SGHRS and CDR2 YFSETQ. The CDR3 sequence is CASSFGQAGETQYF.

This sequence joins TRBV29-1 and TRBJ2-3; TCRdb selects TRBD2, and the lack of DNA leaves this call unchecked. Germline-derived CDR1 and CDR2 are SQVTM and ANQGSEA. The CDR3 contains 14 residues. This CDR3 reads CSVGGLVRPDTQYF.

The CDR3: CASSQGRGSAVGDTQYF. The chain employs TRBV3-1 and TRBJ2-3. The CDR3 length is 17 residues. Germline-derived CDR1 and CDR2 are LGHDT and YNNKEL (reference sequence).

This chain links TRBV15 with TRBJ1-2; TCRdb proposes TRBD1, but this gene call is untestable without DNA. There are 17 residues in the CDR3. The germline V gene has CDR1 LNHNV and CDR2 YYDKDF (reference sequence). The CDR3 reads CATSRDTPGQGAYGYTF.

The chain carries TRBV29-1 and TRBJ1-1. Germline lookup yields CDR1 SQVTM and CDR2 ANQGSEA. The CDR3 covers 12 residues. The CDR3 spells CSVVYLETEAFF.

The chain is built from TRBV14 and TRBJ1-5. Germline V CDR1 and CDR2: SGHDN, FVKESK. This CDR3 contains 14 residues. Here the CDR3 reads CASSPNGRNQPQHF.

The J gene is TRBJ2-1, the V gene TRBV5-4. The germline V gene encodes CDR1 SGHNT and CDR2 YYREEE (reference sequence). The CDR3 runs to 13 residues. CDR3: CASSPVSYNEQFF.

CDR3 protein: CASSQDGDSAETQYF. This chain connects TRBV4-3 to TRBJ2-5; TCRdb's D gene call, TRBD1, goes unchecked for lack of DNA. Germline values: CDR1 LGHNA, CDR2 YSLEER. CDR3 length: 15 amino acids.

The genes are TRBV20-1 and TRBJ2-7. Germline V CDR1 and CDR2: DFQATT, SNEGSKA (reference sequence). CDR3 length equals 14 residues. CDR3 in amino acids: CSARDLGSAHEQYF.

The chain combines TRBV6-5 with TRBJ2-1; the D call from TCRdb, TRBD1, cannot be confirmed without DNA. The CDR3 spans 14 residues. Germline CDR1 reads MNHEY; CDR2 reads SVGAGI. CDR3 protein: CASRTTGAYNEQFF.

The rearrangement joins TRBV6-5 to TRBJ2-7; TCRdb names TRBD1, which stays unverified in the absence of DNA. Germline V CDR1 and CDR2: MNHEY, SVGAGI. The length of the CDR3 is 14 residues. The CDR3 here is CASSYSTGHYEQYF.

This CDR3 reads CASRDPGIEQFF. This chain connects TRBV27 to TRBJ2-1; TCRdb's assignment of TRBD1 cannot be checked, as there is no DNA. The germline V gene has CDR1 MNHEY and CDR2 SMNVEV (reference sequence). CDR3 size: 12 residues.

The chain combines TRBV29-1 with TRBJ1-1. CDR3 length: 14 residues. The V gene's germline CDR1 is SQVTM and CDR2 ANQGSEA. The CDR3 region is CSVEGVDGNTEAFF.

The V gene is TRBV29-1, the J gene TRBJ1-1. Per the germline V gene, CDR1 is SQVTM and CDR2 is ANQGSEA. CDR3 size: 14 residues. The CDR3: CSGRGDFSNTEAFF.

The chain uses TRBV3-1 and TRBJ2-7; TCRdb outputs TRBD2, but without DNA this stays unchecked. The CDR3 extends over 15 amino acids. The germline V gene encodes CDR1 LGHDT and CDR2 YNNKEL (reference sequence). The CDR3 reads CASSSSGSRTYEQYF.

The rearrangement links TRBV18 to TRBJ2-1. Germline assignment: CDR1 KGHSH and CDR2 LQKENI. The CDR3 is made up of 14 amino acids. CDR3 region: CASSPTRGRDEQFF.

The V gene is TRBV11-2, the J gene TRBJ1-1. The CDR3 is 14 residues long. Germline V gene data show CDR1 as SGHAT and CDR2 as FQNNGV. The CDR3 loop reads CASSSGVGNTEAFF.

The CDR3 region is CASRPGLVNEQFF. The chain uses TRBV7-9 and TRBJ2-1; as DNA is missing, the TRBD2 call by TCRdb cannot be tested. The CDR3 is made up of 13 amino acids. The germline CDR1 and CDR2 sequences are SEHNR and FQNEAQ (reference sequence).